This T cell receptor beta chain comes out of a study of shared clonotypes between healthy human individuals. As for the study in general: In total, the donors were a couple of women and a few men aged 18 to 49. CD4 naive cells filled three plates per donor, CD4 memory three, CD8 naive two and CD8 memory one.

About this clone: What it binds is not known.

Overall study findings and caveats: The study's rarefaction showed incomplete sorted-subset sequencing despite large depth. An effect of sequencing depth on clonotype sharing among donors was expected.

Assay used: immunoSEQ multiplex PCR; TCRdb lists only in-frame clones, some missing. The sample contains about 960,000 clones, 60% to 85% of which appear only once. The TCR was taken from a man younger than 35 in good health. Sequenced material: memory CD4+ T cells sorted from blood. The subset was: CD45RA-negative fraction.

CDR3 loop: CASSLGQGAEKLFF. The CDR3 bases are TGTGCCAGCAGCTTGGGTCAGGGGGCTGAAAAACTGTTTTTT. This chain connects TRBV5-8 to TRBJ1-4, with 8 bases fitting TRBD1. CDR3 length: 14 residues. J was trimmed by 7 bases and V by 0 bases; bases with no gene match: 2. Germline values: CDR1 SGHTS, CDR2 YDEGEE.